This T cell receptor beta chain is from a study of blood T cell repertoires in COVID-19. The overall study: Italy, Spain and the United States were the sources of the convalescent and acute COVID-19 samples.

Clones were sequenced by immunoSEQ multiplex PCR, and TCRdb holds only the in-frame ones, with some missing. The sample has about 130,000 clones, 86% seen once. Trimming took 6 bases from V and 0 from J; bases not matched to a gene: 11. The CDR3 has 17 amino acids. The germline V gene has CDR1 SNHLY and CDR2 FYNNEI. Everyone who took part was 18 to 89 years old, and they came from about 25 US areas. The chain links TRBV2 to TRBJ2-7; TRBD1 matches at 10 bases. This clonotype was sampled from a woman aged 50 to 60 who had recovered from COVID-19. Material: PBMCs or T cells enriched from blood (not recorded which). CDR3 nucleotides: TGTGCCAGCAGCCGCCAACGGACAGGGGGTCACTCCTACGAGCAGTACTTC. This translates into CASSRQRTGGHSYEQYF.